The 32 T cell receptor beta chains presented below share a single source sample, sequenced in a study of blood T cell repertoires in COVID-19. Profiling relied on immunoSEQ multiplex PCR, and the TCRdb table lists in-frame clones only, not all of them. This sample has fewer than 250,000 clones, with approximately 80% found just once. Sequencing used peripheral blood. All receptors come from a woman aged 70-85 years with acute or convalescent COVID-19.

In this sample, this clone turned up once. This chain connects TRBV19 to TRBJ1-6, with a weak D call TRBD1 (6 bases). Germline V gene sequence: CDR1 LNHDA, CDR2 SQIVND (reference sequence). The CDR3 runs to 13 residues. V dropped 8 bases and J dropped 10 bases, with 15 bases sitting between them. The CDR3 DNA reads TGTGCCAGTCACGAGGGGGTTCGATCACCCCTCCACTTT. It translates to CASHEGVRSPLHF.

The rearrangement joins TRBV7-9 to TRBJ1-2, with unresolved D. Between the trimmed V and J ends, which lost 8 bases and 1 base, there was a span of 14 bases. Germline CDR1 and CDR2: SEHNR and FQNEAQ (reference sequence). The CDR3 consists of 14 residues. The CDR3 spells CASALVPVNYGYTF. The CDR3 DNA sequence: TGTGCCAGCGCCCTGGTCCCGGTTAACTATGGCTACACCTTC.

The V call is TRBV12-3 or TRBV12-4, the J call TRBJ1-2; tentatively, D is TRBD1 (5 bases). This CDR3 is built from 13 residues. V was pared by 6 bases and J by 6 bases, with 14 bases between. CDR3 in DNA: TGTGCCAGCAGCACTTCAGGGACTCATGGCTACACCTTC. Translation gives CASSTSGTHGYTF.

In this sample, this clone turned up once. The gene calls are TRBV5-1 and TRBJ2-5; 7 nucleotides line up with TRBD1. The germline V gene has CDR1 SGHRS and CDR2 YFSETQ. The junction had 5 bases not matched to a gene; V was cut back by 5 bases and J by 4 bases. The CDR3 loop spans 13 amino acids. CDR3 amino acids: CASSDRVGETQYF. The DNA for the CDR3 is TGCGCCAGCAGTGACAGGGTTGGAGAGACCCAGTACTTC.

In this sample, this clone turned up once. V is TRBV7-2 and J is TRBJ2-1, with D unresolved. This CDR3 comprises 13 residues. Per germline, CDR1 SGHTA and CDR2 FQGNSA. The V gene lost 0 bases and the J gene lost 7 bases, with 7 bases spanning the gap. The CDR3 nucleotides read TGTGCCAGCAGCTTAGCGCTCGGGAATGAGCAGTTCTTC. Translation: CASSLALGNEQFF.

This chain links TRBV3-1 (or the pseudogene TRBV3-2) with TRBJ2-1; 7 bases align to TRBD1. The trim removed 2 bases at V and 9 bases at J, leaving 10 bases unmatched. This CDR3 is built from 15 residues. Per the germline V gene, CDR1 is LGHDT and CDR2 is YNNKEL (reference sequence). Here the CDR3 reads CASSQRTGSSGEQFF. CDR3 coding DNA: TGTGCCAGCAGCCAAAGGACAGGATCTTCGGGTGAGCAGTTCTTC.

This rearrangement joins TRBV7-2 to TRBJ2-3; a possible D gene is TRBD1 (6 bases). The length of the CDR3 is 15 residues. The germline V gene has CDR1 SGHTA and CDR2 FQGNSA. The V and J ends lost 2 bases and 1 base respectively, with 10 bases between them. The CDR3 region is CASSLTGQRTDTQYF. In DNA, the CDR3 is TGTGCCAGCAGCTTAACCGGACAGCGCACAGATACGCAGTATTTT.

The chain links TRBV5-1 to TRBJ2-7; 7 bases fit TRBD2. Unmatched junction bases numbered 6, after V lost 1 base and J lost 2 bases. This CDR3 spans 15 amino acids. Looked up from germline, CDR1 is SGHRS and CDR2 is YFSETQ. The CDR3 DNA sequence: TGCGCCAGCAGCTTGAGATCCGGGACTACCTACGAGCAGTACTTC. Translated, it gives CASSLRSGTTYEQYF.

The V call is TRBV29-1, the J call TRBJ1-1; D is unresolved. This CDR3 spans 12 amino acids. V gave up 5 bases and J gave up 1 base, with 8 bases separating them. CDR1 and CDR2 (germline): SQVTM, ANQGSEA. CDR3 amino acids: CSVKAGNTEAFF. The CDR3 DNA follows: TGCAGCGTTAAGGCAGGGAACACTGAAGCTTTCTTT.

J is TRBJ2-3 and V is TRBV5-1, with D possibly being TRBD2 (6 bases). There are 15 residues in the CDR3. Germline lookup yields CDR1 SGHRS and CDR2 YFSETQ. The V end was cut by 0 bases, the J end by 1 base, with 9 bases between. CDR3 sequence: CASSLAGGGTDTQYF. The CDR3 DNA reads TGCGCCAGCAGCTTGGCAGGCGGGGGCACAGATACGCAGTATTTT.

V usage is TRBV2 and J usage is TRBJ1-2, with a tentative D call TRBD1 (5 bases). This CDR3 has 12 amino acids. With 8 bases removed from V and 4 bases from J, the gap between germline ends came to 11 bases. Germline assignment: CDR1 SNHLY and CDR2 FYNNEI. The CDR3 protein is CASADGGYGYTF. In nucleotides, the CDR3 is TGTGCCAGCGCGGACGGGGGCTATGGCTACACCTTC.

The rearrangement uses TRBV11-2 and TRBJ1-1; 8 bases agree with TRBD1. Germline assignment: CDR1 SGHAT and CDR2 FQNNGV. V trimming: 6 bases; J trimming: 11 bases; junction bases outside the gene matches: 8. The CDR3 length is 12 residues. DNA of the CDR3: TGTGCCAGCAGTTCGGACAGGGCGACGGCTTTCTTT. This sequence encodes CASSSDRATAFF.

The chain is built from TRBV28 and TRBJ2-6; a possible D gene is TRBD1 (6 bases). Germline loops: CDR1 MDHEN, CDR2 SYDVKM. V was clipped by 4 bases and J by 2 bases, with 9 bases between them. The CDR3 sequence is 15 residues long. The chain's CDR3 is CASSSTGTGANVLTF. The CDR3 bases are TGTGCCAGCAGTTCCACAGGGACTGGGGCCAACGTCCTGACTTTC.

The chain is built from TRBV28 and TRBJ1-1; a weak D match, TRBD1 (5 bases). V was cut by 7 bases and J by 4 bases, with 22 bases left in between. This CDR3 spans 16 amino acids. Germline CDR1 MDHEN, CDR2 SYDVKM. As DNA, the CDR3 is TGTGCCAGCACTCGGCCTAATCAGGGATTGAGCACTGAAGCTTTCTTT. The encoded protein is CASTRPNQGLSTEAFF.

There are a few counts of this clone. The CDR3 loop reads CASSLQGQNTEAFF. The CDR3 DNA follows: TGCGCCAGCAGCTTACAGGGGCAGAACACTGAAGCTTTCTTT. The chain has TRBV5-1 and TRBJ1-1, with TRBD1 matching over 7 bases. The J segment lost 1 base and the V segment lost 2 bases, leaving 2 bases of the junction unmatched. CDR1 and CDR2 (germline): SGHRS, YFSETQ. This CDR3 has 14 residues.

The chain combines TRBV12-3 or TRBV12-4 with TRBJ1-1; the D is unclear. V was clipped by 5 bases and J by 0 bases, with 7 bases between them. The length of the CDR3 is 13 residues. The CDR3 coding sequence is TGTGCCAGCAGTCCTAAGATGAACACTGAAGCTTTCTTT. It encodes CASSPKMNTEAFF.

The chain couples TRBV4-2 to TRBJ2-3, with 10 bases matching TRBD2. Unmatched junction bases numbered 2, after V lost 4 bases and J lost 1 base. This CDR3 region has 15 residues. The germline V gene has CDR1 LGHNA and CDR2 YNFKEQ. Here the CDR3 reads CASSPGTSGTDTQYF. The CDR3 nucleotides read TGTGCCAGCAGCCCCGGGACTAGCGGCACAGATACGCAGTATTTT.

This clone was seen a single time. The V gene is TRBV4-2, the J gene TRBJ1-2; TRBD1 agrees at 8 bases. There are 16 residues in the CDR3. Losses at the gene ends were 2 bases for V and 5 bases for J; bases not matched to a gene: 10. Germline CDR1 and CDR2: LGHNA and YNFKEQ. CDR3 sequence (DNA): TGTGCCAGCAGCCAACTAATGACAGGGGAGGTATATGGCTACACCTTC. Translation gives CASSQLMTGEVYGYTF.

This chain connects TRBV28 to TRBJ1-6, with TRBD1 identical over 9 bases. Germline trimming cut 5 bases from V and 6 bases from J; bases unmatched to any gene: 5. This CDR3 is built from 15 residues. Germline CDR1 reads MDHEN; CDR2 reads SYDVKM. Here the CDR3 DNA reads TGTGCCAGCAGTACGAGGACAGGGGCTAATTCACCCCTCCACTTT. It specifies CASSTRTGANSPLHF.

The V and J genes are TRBV6-1 and TRBJ1-3; D gene ambiguous. The CDR3 has 16 amino acids. V was clipped by 4 bases and J by 0 bases, with 13 bases between them. CDR1 and CDR2 (germline): MNHNS, SASEGT. CDR3 amino acids: CASSAEVAGSGNTIYF. CDR3 bases: TGTGCCAGCAGTGCCGAGGTCGCGGGCTCTGGAAACACCATATATTTT.

This chain uses TRBV28 with TRBJ1-1; the D gene is possibly TRBD1 (5 bases). Germline V CDR1 and CDR2: MDHEN, SYDVKM. The CDR3 consists of 12 residues. Trimming pared 4 bases from V and 9 bases from J, leaving 12 bases between. The CDR3 sequence is CASSSGLGQAFF. CDR3 coding DNA: TGTGCCAGCAGTTCGGGACTGGGGCAAGCTTTCTTT.

The chain has TRBV7-7 and TRBJ2-1; the D gene is possibly TRBD1 (5 bases). The CDR3 spans 15 residues. From germline, CDR1 is SSHAT and CDR2 FNYEAQ (reference sequence). V gave up 5 bases and J gave up 9 bases, with 20 bases separating them. CDR3 amino acids: CASSPLFVGVTEQFF. The CDR3 region has the DNA TGTGCCAGCAGCCCTCTTTTTGTAGGGGTCACTGAGCAGTTCTTC.

The rearrangement uses TRBV18 and TRBJ1-5; 7 positions match TRBD1. Germline-derived CDR1 and CDR2 are KGHSH and LQKENI. This CDR3 is 19 amino acids long. With 0 bases clipped from V and 6 bases from J, the junction kept 17 bases outside the gene matches. The CDR3 DNA reads TGTGCCAGCTCACCACCCACTGGGACAGTTTTGGGTCAGGCTCAGCCCCAGCATTTT. Amino acids: CASSPPTGTVLGQAQPQHF.

The V gene is TRBV2, the J gene TRBJ1-5, with 7 bases matching TRBD1. Looked up from germline, CDR1 is SNHLY and CDR2 is FYNNEI. V shed 1 base and J 11 bases; nucleotides not matched to a gene: 11. The CDR3 consists of 15 residues. CDR3 loop: CASSEGSGQPRAQHF. Here the CDR3 DNA reads TGTGCCAGCAGTGAAGGATCGGGACAGCCAAGGGCCCAGCATTTT.

This clone has a handful of counts. CDR3 coding DNA: TGTGCCAGGATGGGGGATACCACTGCAGGGGGCCAACAGCCCCAGCATTTT. Translated, it gives CARMGDTTAGGQQPQHF. The V and J genes are TRBV11-3 and TRBJ1-5; 8 nucleotides line up with TRBD1. CDR1 is SGHNT and CDR2 is YENEEA in the germline V gene. The CDR3 consists of 17 residues. V lost 9 bases to trimming and J lost 7 bases; unmatched junction nucleotides: 20.

The chain is built from TRBV9 and TRBJ1-2; TRBD1 matches at 7 bases. The V and J ends lost 4 bases and 7 bases, in that order; junction bases with no gene match: 13. Germline assignment: CDR1 SGDLS and CDR2 YYNGEE. This CDR3 has 15 amino acids. CDR3 nucleotide sequence: TGTGCCAGCAGCAAACCAACGAAGACAGGGTCTGGCTACACCTTC. It translates to CASSKPTKTGSGYTF.

This chain uses TRBV7-2 with TRBJ1-5; 11 bases are shared with TRBD1. Per the germline V gene, CDR1 is SGHTA and CDR2 is FQGNSA. The CDR3 spans 13 residues. V shed 8 bases and J 6 bases; nucleotides not matched to a gene: 3. The CDR3 here is CASGQGATQPQHF. CDR3 sequence (DNA): TGTGCCAGCGGACAGGGGGCAACTCAGCCCCAGCATTTT. Complete variable domain (other parts from reference TRBV7-2 and TRBJ1-5): GAGVSQSPSNKVTEKGKDVELRCDPISGHTALYWYRQSLGQGLEFLIYFQGNSAPDKSGLPSDRFSAERTGGSVSTLTIQRTQQEDSAVYLCASGQGATQPQHFGDGTRLSIL.

This clone was seen only a few times. One end of the junction varies from germline; a read error may be responsible. The chain is built from TRBV19 and TRBJ1-2; possible D gene TRBD1, 5 bases. The CDR3 length is 11 residues. CDR1 LNHDA and CDR2 SQIVND come from the germline V gene (reference sequence). For the CDR3, the DNA is TGCACTAGCAAGGGACCGGGGGGCTACACCTTC. It is translated as CTSKGPGGYTF.

This clone appeared once. Other DNA sequences in the sample encode the same CDR3. The rearrangement links TRBV29-1 to TRBJ1-3; 7 bases fit TRBD1. The CDR3 has 14 amino acids. Looked up from germline, CDR1 is SQVTM and CDR2 is ANQGSEA. With V trimmed by 7 bases and J by 0 bases, 6 bases remained unmatched. The CDR3: CSARQGGSGNTIYF. As DNA, the CDR3 is TGCAGCGCACGACAGGGCGGCTCTGGAAACACCATATATTTT. Variable domain in full (rest from reference TRBV29-1 and TRBJ1-3): SAVISQKPSRDICQRGTSLTIQCQVDSQVTMMFWYRQQPGQSLTLIATANQGSEATYESGFVIDKFPISRPNLTFSTLTVSNMSPEDSSIYLCSARQGGSGNTIYFGEGSWLTVV.

This CDR3 reads CASSYRTSGYPYNEQFF. The CDR3 DNA follows: TGTGCCAGCAGCTACCGGACTAGCGGATACCCCTACAATGAGCAGTTCTTC. This chain connects TRBV5-6 to TRBJ2-1, with 10 bases identical to TRBD2. The CDR3 has 17 amino acids. CDR1 and CDR2 (germline): SGHDT, YYEEEE. Trimming at V came to 3 bases and at J to 2 bases, leaving 8 bases not matched to a gene.

V and J are TRBV14 and TRBJ2-7; no clear D. Trimming shortened V by 0 bases and J by 7 bases, and 13 bases separated the two germline ends. The germline V gene encodes CDR1 SGHDN and CDR2 FVKESK. The length of the CDR3 is 14 residues. The CDR3 loop reads CASSQDLGWREQYF. As DNA, the CDR3 is TGTGCCAGCAGCCAAGATCTTGGTTGGCGGGAGCAGTACTTC.

The J gene is TRBJ1-4, the V gene TRBV9; 7 bases align to TRBD1. This CDR3 is 17 amino acids long. Germline V CDR1 and CDR2: SGDLS, YYNGEE. V dropped 0 bases and J dropped 13; count of bases not matched to a gene: 18. The CDR3 coding sequence is TGTGCCAGCAGCGTAGAAGGTGGGGCAGGGGGGACTAGACGACTGTTTTTT. Translating it yields CASSVEGGAGGTRRLFF.